These T cell receptor beta chains were read from a single sample in a study of CD8 T cells in Susac syndrome. MiXCR, run by TCRdb on the immunoSEQ multiplex PCR reads, gives a single entry per CDR3 protein. The table includes around 200,000 distinct CDR3 sequences, approximately 95% detected once. Material for sequencing was CD4+ T cells from PBMCs. These receptors were taken from a human donor with Susac syndrome. Each CDR3 is given with its conserved first and last residue. Fields, in order: J gene, D gene, clone size, V gene, CDR3 protein, CDR3 DNA. The D gene is left open where the match is weak. Clone size is shown for a subset of rows, as once, few, many or a class of expanded clone.

TRBJ2-5 - - TRBV9 CASSVGTGVSQETQYF TGTGCCAGCAGCGTAGGTACGGGGGTGAGCCAAGAGACCCAGTACTTC
TRBJ2-3 - - TRBV6-5 CASSYGGRAETSTDTQYF TGTGCCAGCAGTTACGGCGGAAGAGCGGAAACTAGCACAGATACGCAGTATTTT
TRBJ2-5 - - TRBV20-1 CSARRLGQETQYF TGCAGTGCTAGAAGACTAGGTCAAGAGACCCAGTACTTC
TRBJ2-3 TRBD1 - TRBV20-1 CSARTGVATADTQYF TGCAGTGCTAGAACAGGGGTCGCGACGGCAGATACGCAGTATTTT
TRBJ1-6 TRBD1 - TRBV10-3 CAIRGDRNSPLHF TGTGCCATCAGGGGGGACAGAAATTCACCCCTCCACTTT
TRBJ2-1 TRBD1 few TRBV5-1 CASSLGQGVYNEQFF TGTGCCAGCAGCTTAGGACAGGGAGTGTACAATGAGCAGTTCTTC
TRBJ1-5 - - TRBV7-9 CASSPGQSVNQPQHF TGTGCCAGCAGCCCCGGACAGTCCGTTAATCAGCCCCAGCATTTT
TRBJ1-2 - once TRBV30 CAWTVGVGYTF TGTGCCTGGACGGTGGGGGTAGGCTACACCTTC
TRBJ2-7 - - TRBV20-1 CSASNEQRSSYEQYF TGCAGTGCTTCCAATGAACAGAGGAGCTCCTACGAGCAGTACTTC
TRBJ2-7 - - TRBV21-1 CASIWGEQYF TGTGCCAGCATCTGGGGCGAGCAGTACTTC
TRBJ2-7 - - TRBV7-9 CASSLVSGATYEQYF TGTGCCAGCAGCTTAGTTTCGGGGGCAACCTACGAGCAGTACTTC
TRBJ2-2 TRBD2 - TRBV7-3 CASSRRGLVSNTGELFF TGTGCCAGCAGCCGGAGAGGACTAGTTTCGAACACCGGGGAGCTGTTTTTT
TRBJ2-2 - - TRBV6-1 CATRGRGSYTGELFF TGTGCCACTCGGGGCCGGGGGAGTTACACCGGGGAGCTGTTTTTT
TRBJ2-7 - - TRBV27 CASRRDLLGEQYF TGTGCCAGCAGGCGGGACCTACTGGGGGAGCAGTACTTC
TRBJ1-4 - - TRBV5-1 CASSSRDLGDEKLFF TGCGCCAGCAGCTCCCGGGATTTGGGGGACGAAAAACTGTTTTTT
TRBJ2-5 - once TRBV6-6 CASSYIAAGKEETQYF TGTGCCAGCAGTTATATCGCGGCAGGGAAGGAAGAGACCCAGTACTTC
TRBJ1-5 - - TRBV24-1 CATSDSGTYNQPQHF TGTGCCACCAGTGATTCCGGGACCTACAATCAGCCCCAGCATTTT
TRBJ1-6 TRBD1 - TRBV3-1 CASSPGTGIAAPLHF TGTGCCAGCAGCCCGGGGACAGGGATTGCGGCACCCCTCCACTTT
TRBJ1-1 TRBD1 - TRBV4-2 CASSHVPGQGSNTEAFF TGTGCCAGCAGCCACGTCCCGGGACAGGGATCGAACACTGAAGCTTTCTTT
TRBJ1-5 - - TRBV7-2 CASSPQTGVNQPQHF TGTGCCAGCAGCCCCCAGACAGGAGTGAATCAGCCCCAGCATTTT
TRBJ2-1 TRBD2 - TRBV5-4 CASSLSGVDEQFF TGTGCCAGCAGCCTGAGCGGGGTGGATGAGCAGTTCTTC
TRBJ2-7 - - TRBV27 CASSSSHGPYEQYF TGTGCCAGCAGCTCTTCACACGGACCCTACGAGCAGTACTTC